This is a list of T cell receptor beta chains from one sample in a study of blood T cells in healthy people across ages. TCRdb passed the 5' RACE reads through MiXCR, listing each CDR3 protein once. The repertoire holds under 2 million distinct CDR3 sequences, with roughly 30% as singletons. The sequenced sample was blood. The receptors shown here come from a woman aged 25 to 39 in good health. Each CDR3 is given with its conserved first and last residue. The D gene is left open where the match is weak. Clone sizes are given selectively: once, few, many, or a class where the clone is expanded.

TRBJ2-1 TRBV11-2 - - TGTGCCAGCAGCGTCCAGGGTAGGGGCAATGAGCAGTTCTTC CASSVQGRGNEQFF
TRBJ2-1 TRBV12-3/TRBV12-4 few - TGTGCCAGCAGTTCTTACCGGGACACACCGCCCGGTGAGCAGTTCTTC CASSSYRDTPPGEQFF
TRBJ1-5 TRBV25-1 - - TGTGCCAGCAGGTGGGGGGATCAGCCCCAGCATTTT CASRWGDQPQHF
TRBJ2-1 TRBV9 many - TGTGCCAGCAGCGCTGGGGAGACCTACAATGAGCAGTTCTTC CASSAGETYNEQFF
TRBJ2-2 TRBV7-9 once - TGTGCCAGCAGCTTCATGGGCGTGACCGGGGAGCTGTTTTTT CASSFMGVTGELFF
TRBJ2-7 TRBV27 - TRBD1 TGTGCCAGCAGTCTCTCCCCCGGGACAGGGACCTACGAGCAGTACTTC CASSLSPGTGTYEQYF
TRBJ1-2 TRBV4-1 - - TGCGCCAGCAGCCAAGACCACATGTATCGGGGGGCGCAGGATGGCTACACCTTC CASSQDHMYRGAQDGYTF
TRBJ2-3 TRBV7-3 few TRBD2 TGTGCCAGCGCGACGGGGGGGGTGGCAGATACGCAGTATTTT CASATGGVADTQYF
TRBJ1-2 TRBV20-1 - TRBD1 TGCAGTGTGGAACCGGACAGGGGGTCTCACTACACCTTC CSVEPDRGSHYTF
TRBJ2-3 TRBV5-1 - - TGCGCCAGCAGCTTTTCCCGACCCCAGGGGGGCCAGGGGCCGACAGATACGCAGTATTTT CASSFSRPQGGQGPTDTQYF
TRBJ1-5 TRBV4-1 - - TGCGCCGGCAGCCAAGCCCTTGGGCTACGCAATCAGCCCCAGCATTTT CAGSQALGLRNQPQHF
TRBJ1-1 TRBV27 many TRBD1 TGTGCCAGCAGTCGGACAGGCAAGGCTGAAGCTTTCTTT CASSRTGKAEAFF
TRBJ2-5 TRBV27 few - TGTGCCAGCAGTTTAAGGTGGTCGAGGGCGGGGCAAGAGACCCAGTACTTC CASSLRWSRAGQETQYF
TRBJ1-6 TRBV7-8 - - TGTGCCAGCAGCTTAGAGAGGGGGTCCTATAATTCACCCCTCCACTTT CASSLERGSYNSPLHF
TRBJ2-7 TRBV6-6 few - TGTGCCAGCAGTTACCAGCAGGAGCAGTACTTC CASSYQQEQYF
TRBJ2-4 TRBV7-3 - - TGTGCCAGCAGCTTAGGACCAGGGGACTACTACAAGCAGTACTTC CASSLGPGDYYKQYF
TRBJ2-5 TRBV5-1 - TRBD2 TGCGCCAGCAGCTTGACTAGCGGGAGCCTCCTAAGCCAGCAGTACTTC CASSLTSGSLLSQQYF
TRBJ1-5 TRBV20-1 - - TGCAGTGCCGCGACTGGGGGAGAGGGCAATCAGCCCCAGCATTTT CSAATGGEGNQPQHF
TRBJ2-1 TRBV6-5 few - TGTGCCAGCAGTTCCCCCTTCCGGGACTTCCCTAACGAGCAGTTCTTC CASSSPFRDFPNEQFF
TRBJ1-2 TRBV18 few - TGTGCCAGCTCACCACTCGAAGGGGACTATGGCTACACCTTC CASSPLEGDYGYTF
TRBJ2-7 TRBV20-1 - - TGCAGTGCTAGTGATAAGAGTTTCTACGAGCAGTACTTC CSASDKSFYEQYF
TRBJ2-7 TRBV20-1 - - TGCAGTGCTAGAGATCCCCTTTTTGAGGGGGGGCACGAGCAGTACTTC CSARDPLFEGGHEQYF
TRBJ1-5 TRBV7-6 few - TGCGCCAGCAGCTTAGAAGGGGCACCTATCTGGAATCAGCCCCAGCATTTT CASSLEGAPIWNQPQHF